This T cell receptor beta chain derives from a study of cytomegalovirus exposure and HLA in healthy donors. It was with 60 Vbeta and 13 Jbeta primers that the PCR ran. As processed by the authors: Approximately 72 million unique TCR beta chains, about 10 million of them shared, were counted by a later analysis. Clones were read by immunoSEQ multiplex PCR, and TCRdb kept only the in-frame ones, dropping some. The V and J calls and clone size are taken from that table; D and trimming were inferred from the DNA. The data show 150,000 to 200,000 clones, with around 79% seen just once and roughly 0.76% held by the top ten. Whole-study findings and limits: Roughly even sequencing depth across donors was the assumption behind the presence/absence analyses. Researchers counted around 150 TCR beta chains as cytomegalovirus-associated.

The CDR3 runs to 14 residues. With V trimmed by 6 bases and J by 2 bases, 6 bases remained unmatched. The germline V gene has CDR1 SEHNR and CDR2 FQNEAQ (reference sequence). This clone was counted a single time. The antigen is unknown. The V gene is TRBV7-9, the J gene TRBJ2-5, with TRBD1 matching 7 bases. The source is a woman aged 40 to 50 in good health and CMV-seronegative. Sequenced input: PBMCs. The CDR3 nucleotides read TGTGCCAGCAGTACCGACAGGGCACAAGAGACCCAGTACTTC. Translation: CASSTDRAQETQYF.